The 3 T cell receptor beta chains listed next were all sequenced from one sample in a study of T cells in tuberculosis. Regarding time point: new active TB diagnosis, blood taken before or within 7 days of starting treatment. Method: immunoSEQ multiplex PCR; TCRdb's copy keeps in-frame clones and lacks some. The repertoire holds about 34,000 clones, with 85% to 95% as singletons. The sample here was PBMCs, taken at tuberculosis diagnosis. The receptors derive from an adult with tuberculosis.

The chain has TRBV5-1 and TRBJ1-2; 7 nucleotides align to TRBD1. Germline CDR1 reads SGHRS; CDR2 reads YFSETQ. J gave up 6 bases and V 4 bases, and 9 bases lay outside the gene matches. CDR3 size: 14 residues. The CDR3 loop reads CASSGLEGADGYTF. CDR3 coding DNA: TGCGCCAGCAGCGGTCTGGAGGGGGCGGATGGCTACACCTTC. The entire variable domain, with the rest obtained from reference TRBV5-1 and TRBJ1-2, is as follows: KAGVTQTPRYLIKTRGQQVTLSCSPISGHRSVSWYQQTPGQGLQFLFEYFSETQRNKGNFPGRFSGRQFSNSRSEMNVSTLELGDSALYLCASSGLEGADGYTFGSGTRLTVV.

V usage is TRBV5-1 and J usage is TRBJ2-5; D gene uncertain. V was trimmed by 5 bases and J by 5 bases, leaving 10 bases between them. The germline V gene has CDR1 SGHRS and CDR2 YFSETQ. The CDR3 is 12 amino acids. The CDR3 is CASSLDLETQYF. The DNA of the CDR3 is TGCGCCAGCAGTTTAGATTTGGAGACCCAGTACTTC.

The chain has TRBV23-1 and TRBJ2-6, with D unclear. TRBV23-1 is assigned to the ORF class and has an uncertain function. The CDR3 is 19 residues long. V lost 6 bases, J lost 0 bases, and 21 bases lay in between. CDR3 bases: TGCGCCAGCAGCTCCTCCAAGGCCCAGGCCATCTCTGGGGCCAACGTCCTGACTTTC. This sequence encodes CASSSSKAQAISGANVLTF.